This record concerns one TCR beta chain sequence. In germline, CDR1 is SGHRS, CDR2 YFSETQ. The CDR3 has 15 residues. V gave up 2 bases and J gave up 0 bases; unmatched junction bases: 5. The protocol was immunoSEQ multiplex PCR, while the TCRdb copy is restricted to in-frame clones and leaves out a portion. Found here are roughly 16,000 clones, 70% to 80% of them singletons; the top ten hold roughly 4.8%. The data belong to a study of PD-1 blockade in classical Hodgkin lymphoma. Each patient experienced a relapse that followed autologous stem cell transplantation, and brentuximab vedotin exposure varied.

The TCR sequence derives from a human donor with classical Hodgkin lymphoma. Sequences were derived from peripheral blood mononuclear cells (PBMCs), sampled at baseline. This sequence joins TRBV5-1 and TRBJ2-7; TRBD1 matches 7 bases. The CDR3 DNA sequence: TGCGCCAGCAGCTTAGAGGGGGCCGCCTCCTACGAGCAGTACTTC. Protein: CASSLEGAASYEQYF. Together with reference TRBV5-1 and TRBJ2-7, the CDR3 gives the full variable domain: KAGVTQTPRYLIKTRGQQVTLSCSPISGHRSVSWYQQTPGQGLQFLFEYFSETQRNKGNFPGRFSGRQFSNSRSEMNVSTLELGDSALYLCASSLEGAASYEQYFGPGTRLTVT.